The sequence of this T cell receptor beta chain was determined in a study of cytomegalovirus exposure and HLA in healthy donors. Study details: An early release of data contained roughly 90 million unique TCRs, which came from HLA-typed donors. Genotyping showed around 80% of over 350 donors falling in the Caucasian-associated ancestry cluster. Study-level findings and limits: Several of the most significant clusters were apparently associated with common viral pathogens in a later analysis.

As concerns this clone: Its antigen is still unknown.

13 Jbeta primers and 60 Vbeta primers were used for the PCR. The data were produced by immunoSEQ multiplex PCR, yet TCRdb's version contains in-frame clones alone and is incomplete. The table has more than 85,000 clones, 13% to 15% seen once. This CDR3 is built from 16 residues. The germline CDR1 and CDR2 sequences are MDHEN and SYDVKM. V lost 5 bases, J lost 5 bases, and 5 bases stayed unmatched. This chain joins TRBV28 and TRBJ2-1; 14 nucleotides align to TRBD2. This TCR was recovered from a female donor in good health and CMV-seronegative. The sample comprised PBMCs. CDR3 sequence (DNA): TGTGCCAGCAGTCTTGGGGGACTAGCGGGAGACAATGAGCAGTTCTTC. This gives the protein CASSLGGLAGDNEQFF.